This TCR beta chain was obtained from a study of blood T cell repertoires in COVID-19. Study-wide context: Specimens from acute and convalescent COVID-19 originated in the United States, Italy and Spain. Nucleic acid was either cDNA or gDNA, and it came from T cells, B-cell-depleted T cells, or PBMCs.

Trimming cost V 4 bases and J 0 bases; bases outside gene matches: 4. The CDR3 extends over 15 amino acids. From germline, CDR1 is SGHDT and CDR2 YYEEEE. In the authors' methods: Amplification with reference gene primers provided the estimates of nucleated cell counts. The method was immunoSEQ multiplex PCR; TCRdb's version includes in-frame clones alone and lacks a portion of them. That table supplies the V and J calls and clone size; D and trimming were determined from the DNA. The sample holds some 120,000 clones, roughly 80% seen once. The chain is built from TRBV5-6 and TRBJ1-5; 7 nucleotides align to TRBD1. The receptor was isolated from a man in his 70s with acute or convalescent COVID-19. Sequencing used peripheral blood. CDR3 protein: CASSRRTGSNQPQHF. DNA of the CDR3: TGTGCCAGCAGCCGGCGGACAGGTAGCAATCAGCCCCAGCATTTT.